This T cell receptor beta chain was captured by sequencing in a study of molecular identifiers for immune sequencing clone quantification. Study-level information: The replicates split RNA from roughly 20,000 or 100,000 naive CD8 cells five ways and sequenced four. Findings and limits, study-wide: Spiked Jurkat TCR RNA from one cell was reportedly detectable among one million naive cells.

Using its own MiXCR run on the PCR reads, TCRdb lists one record per CDR3 protein. There are around 460,000 distinct CDR3 sequences in the sample; roughly 24% occur only once, and around 0.76% lies in the top ten. This clonotype occurred once. Its antigen is undetermined. This receptor was identified in a human donor in good health. Some libraries in this study had Jurkat cell RNA spiked in. What was sequenced was naive CD8+ T cells from blood, with Jurkat cell RNA spiked in. The subset here: FACS-sorted CD8+CD4-CCR7+CD45RA+ naive T cells.

CDR3 nucleotides: TGTGCCAGTACCCTGACAGGATATAACACAGATACGCAGTATTTT. Translated: CASTLTGYNTDTQYF. The V gene is TRBV19, the J gene TRBJ2-3; a possible D gene is TRBD1 (6 bases). From germline, CDR1 is LNHDA and CDR2 SQIVND (reference sequence). V lost 7 bases, J lost 2 bases, and 16 bases lay in between. CDR3 length: 15 residues. The whole variable domain, remainder taken from reference TRBV19 and TRBJ2-3, is DGGITQSPKYLFRKEGQNVTLSCEQNLNHDAMYWYRQDPGQGLRLIYYSQIVNDFQKGDIAEGYSVSREKKESFPLTVTSAQKNPTAFYLCASTLTGYNTDTQYFGPGTRLTVL.